These T cell receptor beta chains were read from a single sample in a study of Ad26.COV2.S vaccination and SARS-CoV-2 variants. Here immunoSEQ multiplex PCR was the method, and the copy in TCRdb shows in-frame clones only, minus some. The sample lists about 410,000 clones, 70% to 90% occurring once. The sample in question was peripheral blood, obtained in a trial of Ad26.COV2.S vaccine versus placebo. Receptors were obtained from a person between 18 and 65 years old who received the Ad26.COV2.S COVID-19 vaccine or a placebo. CDR3s include the opening cysteine and the closing phenylalanine or tryptophan. D genes are given only for firm matches. Clone size is given for some rows only: seen once, a few or many times, or a class if the clone is expanded.

V gene: TRBV5-1
clone size: -
J gene: TRBJ2-2
D gene: -
CDR3 protein: CASSLYEGGELFF
CDR3 DNA: TGCGCCAGCAGCTTGTACGAAGGGGGGGAGCTGTTTTTT

V gene: TRBV14
clone size: -
J gene: TRBJ1-4
D gene: -
CDR3 protein: CASSRDTTNEKLFF
CDR3 DNA: TGTGCCAGCAGCCGGGACACAACTAATGAAAAACTGTTTTTT

V gene: TRBV9
clone size: once
J gene: TRBJ1-1
D gene: TRBD1
CDR3 protein: CASSSQGGNTEAFF
CDR3 DNA: TGTGCCAGCAGCTCTCAGGGGGGGAACACTGAAGCTTTCTTT

V gene: TRBV18
clone size: -
J gene: TRBJ2-3
D gene: -
CDR3 protein: CASSPDVLSTDTQYF
CDR3 DNA: TGTGCCAGCTCCCCCGATGTGTTAAGCACAGATACGCAGTATTTT

V gene: TRBV3-1/TRBV3-2
clone size: -
J gene: TRBJ2-6
D gene: -
CDR3 protein: CASSQETSGANVLTF
CDR3 DNA: TGTGCCAGCAGCCAAGAAACCTCTGGGGCCAACGTCCTGACTTTC

V gene: TRBV19
clone size: -
J gene: TRBJ2-2
D gene: -
CDR3 protein: CASRADPNTGELFF
CDR3 DNA: TGTGCCAGTCGGGCAGACCCGAACACCGGGGAGCTGTTTTTT

V gene: TRBV14
clone size: -
J gene: TRBJ1-3
D gene: -
CDR3 protein: CASSQEPTEGSRNTIYF
CDR3 DNA: TGTGCCAGCAGCCAAGAGCCCACAGAGGGGTCCAGAAACACCATATATTTT

V gene: TRBV5-1
clone size: -
J gene: TRBJ2-2
D gene: TRBD2
CDR3 protein: CASSLAGSSGLTGELFF
CDR3 DNA: TGCGCCAGCAGCTTGGCCGGGTCTAGCGGTTTGACCGGGGAGCTGTTTTTT

V gene: TRBV7-8
clone size: -
J gene: TRBJ2-1
D gene: TRBD2
CDR3 protein: CASSLAALAGINEQFF
CDR3 DNA: TGTGCCAGCAGCTTAGCGGCACTAGCGGGAATCAATGAGCAGTTCTTC

V gene: TRBV2
clone size: -
J gene: TRBJ1-5
D gene: -
CDR3 protein: CASSVWEGVDQPQHF
CDR3 DNA: TGTGCCAGCAGTGTGTGGGAGGGGGTGGATCAGCCCCAGCATTTT

V gene: TRBV9
clone size: -
J gene: TRBJ2-7
D gene: TRBD1
CDR3 protein: CASSVGTVGGEQYF
CDR3 DNA: TGTGCCAGCAGCGTTGGGACAGTCGGCGGCGAGCAGTACTTC

V gene: TRBV10-1
clone size: once
J gene: TRBJ2-3
D gene: -
CDR3 protein: CASSPRGGRFAPDTQYF
CDR3 DNA: TGCGCCAGCAGCCCTCGAGGTGGCAGGTTCGCTCCAGATACGCAGTATTTT

V gene: TRBV19
clone size: -
J gene: TRBJ2-7
D gene: -
CDR3 protein: CASSTQGGPYEQYF
CDR3 DNA: TGTGCCAGTAGTACCCAGGGGGGCCCCTACGAGCAGTACTTC

V gene: TRBV30
clone size: -
J gene: TRBJ2-7
D gene: -
CDR3 protein: CASLGTYEQYF
CDR3 DNA: TGTGCCTCCTTGGGGACCTACGAGCAGTACTTC

V gene: TRBV7-9
clone size: -
J gene: TRBJ2-2
D gene: -
CDR3 protein: CATPSTGELFF
CDR3 DNA: TGTGCCACTCCTTCCACCGGGGAGCTGTTTTTT